Presented here are 17 T cell receptor beta chains from one specimen sequenced in a study of OX40 agonist ivuxolimab in advanced cancers. Receptor amplification or capture employed the immunoSEQ multiplex PCR assay. TCRdb took this table from immuneACCESS and kept in-frame rearrangements with V and J called. Such tables lack part of the clones; where checked against another copy, unresolved V genes explain under half of the gap, and the rest is unexplained. The sample table records around 67,000 clones; roughly nine tenths of these occur just once. The top ten hold 2% to 2.5% of the sample. The sample in question was CD4+ or CD8+ T cells sorted from blood, obtained in a trial of the OX40 agonist ivuxolimab. These receptors originate from an adult with an advanced solid tumor such as melanoma, head and neck, liver or kidney cancer.

The chain links TRBV27 to TRBJ1-3; D is unresolved. Germline lookup yields CDR1 MNHEY and CDR2 SMNVEV (reference sequence). This CDR3 is 15 amino acids long. The V gene lost 6 bases and the J gene lost 4 bases, with 16 bases spanning the gap. The chain's CDR3 is CASSGSGRAGNTIYF. The CDR3 DNA reads TGTGCCAGCAGCGGGTCCGGACGCGCGGGAAACACCATATATTTT.

This clone was seen just once. This rearrangement joins TRBV28 to TRBJ2-2; D is undetermined. Trimming stripped 7 bases from V and 8 bases from J, with 17 bases between. The CDR3 is 14 residues long. Germline loops: CDR1 MDHEN, CDR2 SYDVKM. The CDR3 protein is CASTPREESGELFF. As DNA, the CDR3 is TGTGCCAGCACCCCCCGAGAGGAGAGTGGGGAGCTGTTTTTT.

The J gene is TRBJ2-5, the V gene TRBV5-1, with D perhaps matching TRBD2 (5 bases). Trimming took off 1 base at V and 6 bases at J, with 19 bases between the two ends. CDR3 length: 16 residues. The V gene's germline CDR1 is SGHRS and CDR2 YFSETQ. The CDR3 DNA sequence: TGCGCCAGCAGCTTGTCTTCCGACGGGTTCGGGAAGACCCAGTACTTC. It translates to CASSLSSDGFGKTQYF.

This chain joins TRBV7-2 and TRBJ2-3; perhaps TRBD2 as D (5 bases). Germline CDR1 reads SGHTA; CDR2 reads FQGNSA. Trimming took off 3 bases at V and 5 bases at J, with 9 bases between the two ends. The CDR3 spans 13 residues. CDR3 in DNA: TGTGCCAGCAGCTTGGGAGTTCGAGATACGCAGTATTTT. Translation: CASSLGVRDTQYF.

The rearrangement joins TRBV15 to TRBJ2-5, with TRBD2 identical over 7 bases. The CDR3 extends over 14 amino acids. The ends lost 8 bases at V and 2 bases at J; junction bases unmatched: 8. Germline values: CDR1 LNHNV, CDR2 YYDKDF (reference sequence). CDR3 amino acids: CATGEGQPQETQYF. Written as DNA, the CDR3 is TGTGCCACCGGGGAGGGGCAACCTCAAGAGACCCAGTACTTC.

This chain links TRBV7-2 with TRBJ2-4; weak D call: TRBD2 (6 bases). Trimming took 4 bases from V and 6 from J, leaving 7 bases between them. The CDR3 loop spans 12 amino acids. Germline values: CDR1 SGHTA, CDR2 FQGNSA. This CDR3 reads CASSWGVNIQYF. The CDR3 bases are TGTGCCAGCAGCTGGGGGGTAAACATTCAGTACTTC.

This chain connects TRBV28 to TRBJ1-1; no clear D. The V end was cut by 7 bases, the J end by 0 bases, with 18 bases between. This CDR3 comprises 16 residues. Germline-derived CDR1 and CDR2 are MDHEN and SYDVKM. This CDR3 reads CASNPLWWAMNTEAFF. The CDR3 nucleotides are TGTGCCAGCAACCCCCTGTGGTGGGCGATGAACACTGAAGCTTTCTTT.

J is TRBJ2-7 and V is TRBV29-1; 14 nucleotides match TRBD2. Germline CDR1 reads SQVTM; CDR2 reads ANQGSEA. The V and J ends lost 2 bases and 4 bases, in that order; junction bases with no gene match: 10. The CDR3 runs 17 residues. In DNA form, the CDR3 reads TGCAGCGTTGAAATAGAACCGGGACTAGCGGGGGTATACGAGCAGTACTTC. It codes for CSVEIEPGLAGVYEQYF.

The genes are TRBV6-1 and TRBJ2-1, with D perhaps given as TRBD1 or TRBD2 (5 bases each). The germline CDR1 and CDR2 sequences are MNHNS and SASEGT. This CDR3 is built from 15 residues. V was cut by 7 bases and J by 4 bases, with 17 bases left in between. The CDR3 region is CASIAFRGPYNEQFF. CDR3 DNA sequence: TGTGCCAGCATCGCTTTCCGGGGCCCATACAATGAGCAGTTCTTC.

The chain couples TRBV5-6 to TRBJ1-2; D gene unclear. V was pared by 4 bases and J by 7 bases, with 11 bases between. The V gene's germline CDR1 is SGHDT and CDR2 YYEEEE. CDR3 length: 12 amino acids. This chain's CDR3 is CASSAGPGGYTF. As DNA, the CDR3 is TGTGCCAGCAGCGCCGGACCAGGTGGCTACACCTTC.

This clone was found once. The rearrangement links TRBV25-1 to TRBJ1-2, with 7 bases that match TRBD1. The CDR3 is made up of 13 amino acids. With 6 bases clipped from V and 6 bases from J, the junction kept 7 bases outside the gene matches. CDR1 and CDR2 (germline): MGHDK, SYGVNS. CDR3 DNA sequence: TGTGCCAGCAGATCGACAGGGATAGATGGCTACACCTTC. Its protein is CASRSTGIDGYTF.

This chain connects TRBV28 to TRBJ1-2; D perhaps matches TRBD1 (5 bases). Germline V gives CDR1 MDHEN, CDR2 SYDVKM. V lost 6 bases, J lost 8 bases, and 16 bases lay in between. The CDR3 spans 13 residues. The DNA for the CDR3 is TGTGCCAGCAGCTCGGGGACTACCCGGGGCTACACCTTC. Translated, it gives CASSSGTTRGYTF.

This clone was picked up one time. This chain joins TRBV19 and TRBJ1-4, with TRBD1 identical over 7 bases. Trimming cost V 7 bases and J 0 bases; bases outside gene matches: 5. The germline V gene has CDR1 LNHDA and CDR2 SQIVND (reference sequence). This CDR3 has 15 amino acids. The CDR3 spells CASNSQGATNEKLFF. The CDR3 DNA reads as TGTGCCAGTAATTCTCAGGGGGCAACTAATGAAAAACTGTTTTTT.

The gene calls are TRBV6-5 and TRBJ2-7; D perhaps matches TRBD2 (5 bases). Between the trimmed V and J ends, which lost 0 bases and 4 bases, there was a span of 10 bases. This CDR3 region has 14 residues. Germline values: CDR1 MNHEY, CDR2 SVGAGI. Here the CDR3 reads CASSYSGLPYEQYF. The DNA of the CDR3 is TGTGCCAGCAGTTACTCCGGACTGCCTTACGAGCAGTACTTC.

V usage is TRBV18 and J usage is TRBJ2-7; no clear D. Trimming took 0 bases from V and 2 from J, leaving 8 bases between them. The CDR3 runs to 14 residues. Germline CDR1 reads KGHSH; CDR2 reads LQKENI. The CDR3 loop is CASSPPSSAYEQYF. As DNA, the CDR3 is TGTGCCAGCTCACCACCGAGTTCCGCCTACGAGCAGTACTTC.

The chain joins TRBV30 to TRBJ2-7, with a weak D call TRBD2 (6 bases). Trimming took off 5 bases at V and 2 bases at J, with 10 bases between the two ends. CDR3 length: 12 residues. Germline CDR1 is GTSNPN and CDR2 is SVGIG (reference sequence). CDR3 protein: CAWDGGAYEQYF. CDR3 DNA: TGTGCCTGGGACGGGGGAGCCTACGAGCAGTACTTC.

This chain joins TRBV19 and TRBJ2-3, with D hard to call. Germline V gene data show CDR1 as LNHDA and CDR2 as SQIVND (reference sequence). Between the trimmed V and J ends, which lost 2 bases and 4 bases, there was a span of 13 bases. The CDR3 contains 15 residues. CDR3 protein: CASSIRVSSPDTQYF. Written as DNA, the CDR3 is TGTGCCAGTAGTATAAGGGTTAGCTCCCCAGATACGCAGTATTTT.